The text below deals with one T cell receptor (beta chain). Its antigen remains unidentified. The data belong to a study of T cells after yellow fever vaccination. Study observations and caveats: A weaker but faster secondary response was observed, peaking on day 5 versus 15. Most primary-vaccination clones recurred post-booster (under 98% CD4, just over 85% CD8).

The CDR3 covers 15 residues. V was clipped by 6 bases and J by 4 bases; unmatched bases: 5. CDR1 is MNHNS and CDR2 is SASEGT in the germline V gene. Using its own MiXCR run on the 5' RACE reads, TCRdb lists one record per CDR3 protein. The sample has 60,000 to 85,000 distinct CDR3 sequences; roughly 7.4% are singletons. Sequenced material: CD8+ T cells sorted from PBMCs, taken 5 days after the first yellow fever vaccination. The clonotype was recovered from a man aged 18 to 30 who received the YFV17D yellow fever vaccine. The gene calls are TRBV6-1 and TRBJ1-5; TRBD1 matches 11 bases. The CDR3: CASSSGTGGNQPQHF. The CDR3 DNA is TGTGCCAGCAGCTCCGGGACAGGGGGTAATCAGCCCCAGCATTTT.